This TCR beta chain was obtained from a study of response to subunit inactivated influenza vaccine. The study, taken as a whole, reports: Every seasonal influenza vaccination brings in few new T cells, the authors suggested.

On this clonotype: The antigen remains unidentified.

The germline gives CDR1 SGHRS, CDR2 YFSETQ. V trimming: 5 bases; J trimming: 2 bases; junction bases outside the gene matches: 4. The CDR3 runs 14 residues. TCRdb re-analysed the RT-PCR reads in MiXCR, keeping a single row per CDR3 protein. The data show 300,000 to 350,000 distinct CDR3 sequences, with just over 20% seen just once and roughly 10% held by the top ten. The sample in question was PBMCs from blood, obtained less than 22 months after vaccination. The V and J genes are TRBV5-1 and TRBJ2-3; TRBD2 matches 8 bases. This clonotype was sampled from a man aged 50 to 69 who received an inactivated influenza vaccine. CDR3 region: CASSDGRATDTQYF. The CDR3 DNA reads TGCGCCAGCAGTGACGGGAGGGCCACAGATACGCAGTATTTT.